This T cell receptor beta chain appears in the sequencing data of a study of tumor-infiltrating lymphocytes in primary liver carcinoma. Germline values: CDR1 MNHNS, CDR2 SASEGT. The CDR3 length is 11 residues. As for this clonotype: Its antigen is currently unknown. One end of the junction does not line up with germline, which may come from a read error.

Synthesis of TCR beta cDNA was carried out from approximately 0.55 ug total RNA with a constant-region primer. Investigators got TCR beta libraries out of three nested multiplex PCR rounds, done with slightly modified ARM-PCR. Researchers ran the first two PCR rounds for roughly 11 cycles each with TRBV1-TRBV30 forward primers and a C-beta reverse primer. TCRdb passed the multiplex PCR reads through MiXCR, listing each CDR3 protein once. The table lists roughly 25,000 distinct CDR3 sequences, roughly 80% of them singletons. Study-level points and caveats: When set against blood, tumors had a significantly higher top-250-clone fraction (p = 0.039). No more than about 8-24% of top clones could be seen in all five tumor regions.

Taking 20-30 mg of unsorted bulk tissue, the authors co-extracted RNA and DNA. The sequenced sample was liver tumor tissue from sampling region 5. Subset in this sample: tumor region T5, tumor centre. V gene TRBV6-1 combines with J gene TRBJ2-7, with unresolved D. The receptor's source is a woman aged 25 to 39 with primary liver carcinoma and hepatitis B virus infection. CDR3 sequence (DNA): TGTGCCAGCAGTGACTTTTACGATCAGTACTTC. Translating gives CASSDFYDQYF.